These 30 T cell receptor beta chains share one sample of origin, sequenced in a study of cytomegalovirus exposure and HLA in healthy donors. Both 60 Vbeta primers and 13 Jbeta primers went into the PCR. Assay: immunoSEQ multiplex PCR; the TCRdb copy retains only in-frame clones and omits some. The sample lists 150,000 to 180,000 clones; around 80% were seen once. Sequencing was performed on PBMCs. Source of these receptors: a woman aged 35 to 49 in good health and CMV-seronegative.

The chain has TRBV6-1 and TRBJ2-1; a weak D match, TRBD2 (5 bases). Germline V lookup: CDR1 MNHNS, CDR2 SASEGT. The CDR3 runs to 13 residues. Deletions cut 6 bases from V and 6 bases from J, with 12 bases between. CDR3 amino acids: CASRIRAGNEQFF. In nucleotides, the CDR3 is TGTGCCAGCAGGATCCGGGCGGGCAATGAGCAGTTCTTC.

This clone was observed a single time. This chain uses TRBV11-2 with TRBJ2-1, with D maybe TRBD1 (5 bases). This CDR3 contains 14 residues. V lost 1 base and J 7 bases, leaving 11 bases between the germline ends. The V gene's germline CDR1 is SGHAT and CDR2 FQNNGV. The CDR3 loop is CASSLVGRINEQFF. CDR3 nucleotide sequence: TGTGCCAGCAGCTTAGTGGGGCGGATTAATGAGCAGTTCTTC.

V usage is TRBV6-1 and J usage is TRBJ2-7, with D perhaps TRBD2 (6 bases). The CDR3 is 13 residues long. Germline CDR1 and CDR2: MNHNS and SASEGT. V was shortened by 4 bases and J by 7 bases, with 14 bases between the two germline ends. CDR3: CASSAGTGEEQYF. Written as DNA, the CDR3 is TGTGCCAGCAGTGCGGGGACTGGGGAAGAGCAGTACTTC.

The chain employs TRBV2 and TRBJ2-1; D is possibly TRBD2 (7 bases). Germline V gene lookup returns CDR1 SNHLY and CDR2 FYNNEI. The germline V and J ends were trimmed by 4 bases and 0 bases, with 13 bases remaining between them. The CDR3 length is 16 residues. The CDR3 reads CASSAEGGGSYNEQFF. In nucleotides, the CDR3 is TGTGCCAGCAGTGCCGAGGGAGGGGGCTCCTACAATGAGCAGTTCTTC.

This chain connects TRBV2 to TRBJ2-7, with a tentative D call TRBD2 (5 bases). The CDR3 loop spans 15 amino acids. The V gene's germline CDR1 is SNHLY and CDR2 FYNNEI. V was clipped by 2 bases and J by 6 bases, with 17 bases between them. The CDR3 region is CASSELASEVGEQYF. The DNA of the CDR3 is TGTGCCAGCAGTGAACTAGCATCTGAGGTAGGCGAGCAGTACTTC. Complete variable domain (other parts from reference TRBV2 and TRBJ2-7): EPEVTQTPSHQVTQMGQEVILRCVPISNHLYFYWYRQILGQKVEFLVSFYNNEISEKSEIFDDQFSVERPDGSNFTLKIRSTKLEDSAMYFCASSELASEVGEQYFGPGTRLTVT.

J is TRBJ1-1 and V is TRBV28, with 7 bases identical to TRBD1. The CDR3 loop spans 15 amino acids. Trimming took 8 bases from V and 2 from J; bases not matched to a gene: 11. The germline V gene encodes CDR1 MDHEN and CDR2 SYDVKM. The CDR3 coding sequence is TGTGCCAGCGGCTGGACAGGCTCCGATAACACTGAAGCTTTCTTT. It translates to CASGWTGSDNTEAFF.

This chain links TRBV5-6 with TRBJ1-2; TRBD1 matches at 7 bases. The CDR3 extends over 14 amino acids. Germline V gene lookup returns CDR1 SGHDT and CDR2 YYEEEE. V lost 5 bases to trimming and J lost 8 bases; unmatched junction nucleotides: 12. CDR3 residues: CASSSGARGSGYTF. The CDR3 DNA is TGTGCCAGCAGTTCCGGGGCCAGGGGGAGCGGCTACACCTTC.

This clone came up once. This chain connects TRBV28 to TRBJ1-6; 9 bases map to TRBD1. The germline gives CDR1 MDHEN, CDR2 SYDVKM. This CDR3 is 14 amino acids long. The V gene end was trimmed by 6 bases and the J gene end by 8 bases; junction bases not matched to a gene: 5. CDR3 nucleotides: TGTGCCAGCAGGGGGGGACAGGGTTATTCACCCCTCCACTTT. Translated: CASRGGQGYSPLHF.

V usage is TRBV11-3 and J usage is TRBJ1-1; D is perhaps TRBD1 (5 bases). Germline CDR1 and CDR2: SGHNT and YENEEA. This CDR3 has 14 residues. V lost 5 bases, J lost 4 bases, and 14 bases lay in between. The CDR3 nucleotides read TGTGCCAGCAGCCTGTCGGGGGTTGGCACTGAAGCTTTCTTT. Translation: CASSLSGVGTEAFF.

The chain links TRBV5-1 to TRBJ1-2; 8 bases line up with TRBD1. CDR1 and CDR2 from the germline V gene are SGHRS and YFSETQ. This CDR3 spans 17 amino acids. V shed 3 bases and J 3 bases; nucleotides not matched to a gene: 13. The CDR3 DNA is TGCGCCAGCAGCTCGGGTCAGGGGGCAGATTTGGACTATGGCTACACCTTC. Translating it yields CASSSGQGADLDYGYTF.

The V call is TRBV11-3, the J call TRBJ2-1, with D possibly being TRBD2 (6 bases). The CDR3 length is 15 residues. V lost 3 bases, J lost 2 bases, and 11 bases lay in between. CDR1 is SGHNT, CDR2 YENEEA, per germline. Written as DNA, the CDR3 is TGTGCCAGCAGCTTCGTCGGAGGGGCCTACAATGAGCAGTTCTTC. It encodes CASSFVGGAYNEQFF.

This clone is a singleton in its sample. This chain links TRBV5-1 with TRBJ2-2; 7 nucleotides line up with TRBD2. V shed 4 bases, J shed 9 bases, and the junction held 12 bases outside the gene matches. The CDR3 is made up of 15 amino acids. Germline CDR1 is SGHRS and CDR2 is YFSETQ. Here the CDR3 DNA reads TGCGCCAGCAGCAAATCACCGGGGGGTACTAGGGAGCTGTTTTTT. As protein: CASSKSPGGTRELFF.

This sequence joins TRBV6-1 and TRBJ1-2, with D perhaps TRBD1 (6 bases). Germline CDR1 reads MNHNS; CDR2 reads SASEGT. The CDR3 loop spans 14 amino acids. The germline V and J ends were trimmed by 6 bases and 4 bases, with 15 bases remaining between them. In DNA, the CDR3 is TGTGCCAGCAGCGCCCAACAGGGACCCTATGGCTACACCTTC. Its translation: CASSAQQGPYGYTF.

The V call is TRBV28, the J call TRBJ1-6; weak D call: TRBD1 (5 bases). This CDR3 contains 15 residues. Trimming shortened V by 6 bases and J by 8 bases, and 17 bases separated the two germline ends. Germline values: CDR1 MDHEN, CDR2 SYDVKM. The CDR3 region has the DNA TGTGCCAGCAGCCCTTTAACGGGGGTTTATTCACCCCTCCACTTT. Its protein is CASSPLTGVYSPLHF.

The sample holds a few counts of this clone. The chain uses TRBV5-5 and TRBJ1-1, with D possibly matching TRBD1 (5 bases). Germline lookup yields CDR1 SGHKS and CDR2 YYEKEE (reference sequence). CDR3 length: 13 residues. Between the trimmed V and J ends, which lost 5 bases and 11 bases, there was a span of 19 bases. The DNA for the CDR3 is TGTGCCAGCAGTAAGACAGAGCCCCCGAGGGCTTTCTTT. Its translation is CASSKTEPPRAFF.

The chain combines TRBV10-3 with TRBJ2-2; 9 bases align to TRBD1. The length of the CDR3 is 17 residues. Germline CDR1 ENHRY, CDR2 SYGVKD. V shed 0 bases, J shed 1 base, and the junction held 3 bases outside the gene matches. The CDR3 DNA follows: TGTGCCATCAGTGAGTCGGCGGGACAGGGGAACACCGGGGAGCTGTTTTTT. The encoded protein is CAISESAGQGNTGELFF.

The V and J genes are TRBV5-1 and TRBJ2-1; the D gene is possibly TRBD2 (6 bases). The germline gives CDR1 SGHRS, CDR2 YFSETQ. Deletions cut 0 bases from V and 0 bases from J, with 10 bases between. There are 16 residues in the CDR3. CDR3 amino acids: CASSLGGGASYNEQFF. CDR3 bases: TGCGCCAGCAGCTTGGGGGGCGGGGCCTCCTACAATGAGCAGTTCTTC.

The V gene is TRBV28, the J gene TRBJ1-5; TRBD1 matches 9 bases. J gave up 5 bases and V 10 bases, and 9 bases lay outside the gene matches. Germline CDR1 and CDR2: MDHEN and SYDVKM. The CDR3 has 14 amino acids. CDR3 DNA: TGTGCCACGAGATGGACAGGGGTTTATCAGCCCCAGCATTTT. Translated, it gives CATRWTGVYQPQHF.

The CDR3 region is CASSPRTSIYEQYF. The CDR3 DNA is TGTGCCAGCAGCCCAAGGACTAGCATTTACGAGCAGTACTTC. The rearrangement links TRBV11-3 to TRBJ2-7, with 8 bases aligning to TRBD2. The CDR3 covers 14 residues. V lost 5 bases to trimming and J lost 4 bases; unmatched junction nucleotides: 7. Looked up from germline, CDR1 is SGHNT and CDR2 is YENEEA.

The rearrangement links TRBV11-3 to TRBJ2-6; 7 nucleotides agree with TRBD2. Trimming at V came to 0 bases and at J to 1 base, leaving 0 bases not matched to a gene. The CDR3 is 16 amino acids. The germline V gene encodes CDR1 SGHNT and CDR2 YENEEA. Here the CDR3 DNA reads TGTGCCAGCAGCTTAGAGGGAGGGTCTGGGGCCAACGTCCTGACTTTC. Its translation is CASSLEGGSGANVLTF.

This chain links TRBV4-1 with TRBJ2-7; TRBD2 matches 13 bases. This CDR3 spans 15 amino acids. The germline CDR1 and CDR2 sequences are MGHRA and YSYEKL. Trimming cost V 3 bases and J 2 bases; bases outside gene matches: 1. The CDR3 here is CASSHTSGGAYEQYF. CDR3 nucleotides: TGCGCCAGCAGCCATACTAGCGGGGGGGCCTACGAGCAGTACTTC.

The chain uses TRBV29-1 and TRBJ2-1; 7 nucleotides agree with TRBD2. CDR1 is SQVTM, CDR2 ANQGSEA, per germline. This CDR3 contains 13 residues. Trimming removed 2 bases from V and 6 bases from J; junction bases left unmatched: 4. The CDR3 coding sequence is TGCAGCGTTGAACTTCTAGCGGCCAATGAGCAGTTCTTC. Its translation is CSVELLAANEQFF.

This rearrangement joins TRBV7-9 to TRBJ2-5, with D uncertain. CDR1 and CDR2 (germline): SEHNR, FQNEAQ (reference sequence). V was trimmed by 3 bases and J by 3 bases, leaving 5 bases between them. The CDR3 contains 12 residues. As DNA, the CDR3 is TGTGCCAGCAGCTTCCCAGAAGAGACCCAGTACTTC. Residues: CASSFPEETQYF.

The rearrangement links TRBV10-3 to TRBJ2-1; maybe TRBD2 (6 bases). The CDR3 spans 12 residues. Germline V gene data show CDR1 as ENHRY and CDR2 as SYGVKD. Deletions cut 8 bases from V and 6 bases from J, with 11 bases between. The CDR3 protein is CAIGGSGNEQFF. CDR3 DNA: TGTGCCATCGGGGGGAGTGGCAATGAGCAGTTCTTC.

The gene calls are TRBV7-6 and TRBJ2-7; TRBD1 agrees at 7 bases. Unmatched junction bases numbered 3, after V lost 5 bases and J lost 2 bases. The CDR3 has 13 residues. The germline CDR1 and CDR2 sequences are SGHVS and FNYEAQ. This CDR3 is CASSLDRTYEQYF. The CDR3 region has the DNA TGTGCCAGCAGCCTGGACAGGACCTACGAGCAGTACTTC.

V and J are TRBV6-6 and TRBJ1-1; no firm D call. The CDR3 contains 15 residues. Trimming took 1 base from V and 7 from J, leaving 16 bases between them. Germline V CDR1 and CDR2: MNHNY, SVGAGI (reference sequence). The CDR3: CASSYWARLEGEAFF. The DNA of the CDR3 is TGTGCCAGCAGTTACTGGGCCAGGCTAGAGGGTGAAGCTTTCTTT.

The chain employs TRBV28 and TRBJ2-7; D perhaps matches TRBD2 (6 bases). V shed 6 bases and J shed 6 bases, with 9 bases lying between them. The CDR3 length is 11 residues. Looked up from germline, CDR1 is MDHEN and CDR2 is SYDVKM. In nucleotides, the CDR3 is TGTGCCAGCAGCGGAGCGGGCGAGCAGTACTTC. Translation: CASSGAGEQYF.

The chain uses TRBV6-5 and TRBJ1-1; D gene uncertain. Trimming stripped 8 bases from V and 1 base from J, with 14 bases between. CDR1 is MNHEY, CDR2 SVGAGI, per germline. CDR3 length equals 14 residues. The CDR3 DNA is TGTGCCAGCCGGGAGAGTATTGGGAACACTGAAGCTTTCTTT. It translates to CASRESIGNTEAFF.

The CDR3 DNA sequence: TGCGCCAGCAGCTTGGCCCTAAAACCGGGGGAGACCCAGTACTTC. The encoded protein is CASSLALKPGETQYF. The chain links TRBV5-1 to TRBJ2-5; D perhaps matches TRBD2 (5 bases). The germline CDR1 and CDR2 sequences are SGHRS and YFSETQ. Trimming pared 0 bases from V and 5 bases from J, leaving 14 bases between. This CDR3 region has 15 residues.

The chain carries TRBV15 and TRBJ1-5, with unresolved D. Germline V gene sequence: CDR1 LNHNV, CDR2 YYDKDF (reference sequence). The CDR3 sequence is 14 residues long. V gave up 1 base and J gave up 3 bases, with 7 bases separating them. The CDR3 sequence: CATSRGGFNQPQHF. The CDR3 region has the DNA TGTGCCACCAGCAGAGGCGGATTCAATCAGCCCCAGCATTTT.